The entry below describes one T cell receptor (beta chain). The data are from a study of blood T cell repertoires in COVID-19. Whole-study context: Spain, Italy and the United States supplied samples that represented acute and convalescent COVID-19.

Per the germline V gene, CDR1 is SGHDT and CDR2 is YYEEEE. CDR3 length: 15 amino acids. V was shortened by 0 bases and J by 2 bases, with 11 bases between the two germline ends. As originally analysed: From reference gene primer amplification, estimates of nucleated cell counts were derived. Repertoires were generated with immunoSEQ multiplex PCR, while TCRdb's copy carries only in-frame clones and drops some. That table furnishes V, J and clone size, whereas the DNA furnished D and trimming. The data show about 69,000 clones, around 87% seen once. Enrolment of Seattle patients took place during active infection, and they were followed longitudinally.

Specimen: peripheral blood. This sequence joins TRBV5-6 and TRBJ1-2; D gene unclear. The receptor was derived from a man aged 35 to 55 with COVID-19, enrolled during active disease. As DNA, the CDR3 is TGTGCCAGCAGCTTGGGTCTCAGACAAAACTATGGCTACACCTTC. It yields the protein CASSLGLRQNYGYTF.